The T cell receptor (beta chain) described here comes from a study of blood T cell repertoires in COVID-19. Study as a whole: T cells, B-cell-depleted T cells, or PBMCs provided the cDNA or gDNA that served as material.

This CDR3 has 16 amino acids. Per the germline V gene, CDR1 is LGHNA and CDR2 is YNFKEQ. V lost 8 bases, J lost 0 bases, and 18 bases lay in between. Produced via immunoSEQ multiplex PCR; TCRdb's table is partial and in-frame only. The table lists about 310,000 clones, roughly 90% of them singletons, with roughly a tenth in the top ten. Clinical history as reported by participants underpinned cohort assignment. Cohort 3 recovery required two negative PCRs, clearance, or symptom resolution. The receptor comes from a woman in her twenties or thirties who had recovered from COVID-19. The specimen sequenced was PBMCs or T cells enriched from blood (not recorded which). The chain joins TRBV4-2 to TRBJ2-3; possibly TRBD1 for D (6 bases). CDR3 protein: CASRSAQGMSTDTQYF. For the CDR3, the DNA is TGTGCCAGCCGCTCGGCCCAGGGGATGAGCACAGATACGCAGTATTTT.